Below are 19 T cell receptor beta chains sequenced from a single sample in a study of cytomegalovirus exposure and HLA in healthy donors. PCR involved 60 Vbeta and 13 Jbeta primers. Method: immunoSEQ multiplex PCR; TCRdb's copy keeps in-frame clones and lacks some. The sample carries some 130,000 clones, roughly 77% recorded once. The sequenced sample was PBMCs. The receptors originated from a man between 25 and 39 years old in good health.

The V gene is TRBV14, the J gene TRBJ2-2; D is ambiguous. The germline CDR1 and CDR2 sequences are SGHDN and FVKESK. V lost 1 base, J lost 4 bases, and 13 bases lay in between. The CDR3 has 16 amino acids. In DNA form, the CDR3 reads TGTGCCAGCAGCCAAGCGCTCCATCGAGTCACCGGGGAGCTGTTTTTT. Amino acid sequence: CASSQALHRVTGELFF.

V is TRBV6-5 and J is TRBJ2-3; TRBD1 matches 9 bases. The ends lost 6 bases at V and 2 bases at J; junction bases unmatched: 6. There are 15 residues in the CDR3. Germline lookup yields CDR1 MNHEY and CDR2 SVGAGI. The CDR3 DNA is TGTGCCAGCAGCCTACAGGGGGCGGTCACAGATACGCAGTATTTT. Its protein is CASSLQGAVTDTQYF.

This clone appeared a few times. The chain couples TRBV5-1 to TRBJ2-6, with 12 bases matching TRBD1. The trim removed 1 base at V and 2 bases at J, leaving 4 bases unmatched. The CDR3 contains 18 residues. CDR1 is SGHRS and CDR2 is YFSETQ in the germline V gene. The CDR3 DNA is TGCGCCAGCAGCTTGTTGGGACAGGGGGCGGCTGGGGCCAACGTCCTGACTTTC. It codes for CASSLLGQGAAGANVLTF.

This clone has only one observation. The chain has TRBV15 and TRBJ1-5; 8 positions match TRBD1. V lost 1 base and J lost 7; bases outside the gene matches: 6. The CDR3 spans 15 residues. Germline loops: CDR1 LNHNV, CDR2 YYDKDF (reference sequence). CDR3 region: CATSRVTGGPQPQHF. The CDR3 nucleotides are TGTGCCACCAGCAGAGTTACAGGGGGGCCACAGCCCCAGCATTTT.

This clone was counted a few times. The rearrangement links TRBV5-4 to TRBJ2-2; 14 bases fit TRBD2. The CDR3 is 17 residues long. V lost 4 bases and J lost 5; bases outside the gene matches: 7. CDR1 SGHNT and CDR2 YYREEE come from the germline V gene (reference sequence). CDR3 sequence: CASSPGTSGSVTGELFF. The CDR3 bases are TGTGCCAGCAGCCCTGGGACTAGCGGGAGTGTTACCGGGGAGCTGTTTTTT. Together with reference TRBV5-4 and TRBJ2-2, the CDR3 gives the full variable domain: ETGVTQSPTHLIKTRGQQVTLRCSSQSGHNTVSWYQQALGQGPQFIFQYYREEENGRGNFPPRFSGLQFPNYSSELNVNALELDDSALYLCASSPGTSGSVTGELFFGEGSRLTVL.

This chain uses TRBV6-5 with TRBJ1-2, with D uncertain. Germline CDR1 reads MNHEY; CDR2 reads SVGAGI. The V gene lost 2 bases and the J gene lost 7 bases, with 14 bases spanning the gap. The CDR3 has 14 amino acids. The CDR3, as DNA: TGTGCCAGCAGTTACCCGGGTGGTGGTGGTGGCTACACCTTC. Translation: CASSYPGGGGGYTF.

On this clone itself: This sample includes further DNA sequences coding for the same CDR3. This chain joins TRBV6-5 and TRBJ2-7; 11 positions match TRBD2. Germline-derived CDR1 and CDR2 are MNHEY and SVGAGI. The CDR3 runs to 15 residues. J lost 4 bases, V lost 0 bases, and 2 bases had no gene match. In nucleotides, the CDR3 is TGTGCCAGCAGTTACTCCACTAGCGGGAGTTACGAGCAGTACTTC. Translating gives CASSYSTSGSYEQYF.

The chain employs TRBV7-8 and TRBJ2-1; D possibly corresponds to TRBD2 (5 bases). The CDR3 is made up of 16 amino acids. Germline lookup yields CDR1 SGHVS and CDR2 FQNEAQ. Between the trimmed V and J ends, which lost 5 bases and 4 bases, there was a span of 18 bases. Here the CDR3 DNA reads TGTGCCAGCAGCCCCTATGGGCTAGCTCCTTACAATGAGCAGTTCTTC. Encoded protein: CASSPYGLAPYNEQFF.

J is TRBJ2-3 and V is TRBV30; D uncertain. The ends were cut back, 0 bases at V and 3 bases at J, with 4 bases in the middle. CDR3 length equals 12 residues. Looked up from germline, CDR1 is GTSNPN and CDR2 is SVGIG (reference sequence). CDR3 protein: CAWSVGTDTQYF. The CDR3 DNA follows: TGTGCCTGGAGTGTCGGGACAGATACGCAGTATTTT.

The chain is built from TRBV5-8 and TRBJ1-1; D remains ambiguous. Germline loops: CDR1 SGHTS, CDR2 YDEGEE. This CDR3 spans 13 amino acids. Trimming cost V 0 bases and J 7 bases, with 10 bases left between them. The CDR3 region has the DNA TGTGCCAGCAGCTTGGATGGGAGGGTTGAAGCTTTCTTT. Translating gives CASSLDGRVEAFF.

This chain uses TRBV18 with TRBJ2-5; 7 bases fit TRBD1. The J segment lost 1 base and the V segment lost 4 bases, leaving 0 bases of the junction unmatched. Germline-derived CDR1 and CDR2 are KGHSH and LQKENI. The CDR3 consists of 13 residues. CDR3 sequence: CASSQGAQETQYF. The CDR3 DNA reads TGTGCCAGCTCACAGGGGGCCCAAGAGACCCAGTACTTC.

This clone was seen once. The chain links TRBV14 to TRBJ1-2; perhaps TRBD1 as D (5 bases). Per the germline V gene, CDR1 is SGHDN and CDR2 is FVKESK. The CDR3 runs to 16 residues. V was clipped by 1 base and J by 0 bases, with 12 bases between them. DNA for the CDR3: TGTGCCAGCAGCCAAGTGGGGCTCCCAACTAACTATGGCTACACCTTC. It encodes CASSQVGLPTNYGYTF.

The chain joins TRBV19 to TRBJ2-5, with TRBD2 matching 7 bases. The CDR3 length is 15 residues. V gave up 2 bases and J gave up 5 bases; unmatched junction bases: 8. Germline values: CDR1 LNHDA, CDR2 SQIVND (reference sequence). The CDR3 nucleotides read TGTGCCAGTAGTATAAGTCGCGGGAGTGGTGAGACCCAGTACTTC. It encodes CASSISRGSGETQYF.

In regard to this clone: The sample contains more than one DNA sequence encoding this CDR3. The rearrangement joins TRBV30 to TRBJ2-3; D is possibly TRBD2 (6 bases). Germline lookup yields CDR1 GTSNPN and CDR2 SVGIG (reference sequence). There are 13 residues in the CDR3. Trimming left V 2 bases short and J 0 bases short, with 6 bases between. This CDR3 is CAWSSGSTDTQYF. CDR3 DNA: TGTGCCTGGAGTAGCGGGAGCACAGATACGCAGTATTTT.

Concerning this clone itself: The junction does not match germline at one end; this may be a read error. The chain has TRBV7-9 and TRBJ2-7; TRBD1 is a possible D gene (5 bases). The CDR3 runs to 15 residues. The germline V gene has CDR1 SEHNR and CDR2 FQNEAQ (reference sequence). The CDR3 region is CSSRKAGSQGREQYF. The CDR3 DNA sequence: TGTTCCAGCAGGAAAGCCGGGTCCCAGGGTCGCGAGCAGTACTTC.

The rearrangement joins TRBV19 to TRBJ2-3; D possibly corresponds to TRBD2 (7 bases). V was trimmed by 10 bases and J by 6 bases, leaving 26 bases between them. Looked up from germline, CDR1 is LNHDA and CDR2 is SQIVND (reference sequence). The CDR3 length is 16 residues. CDR3 sequence: CATRKRGTGGLDTQYF. The CDR3 DNA reads as TGTGCCACCAGAAAAAGGGGGACGGGAGGTTTGGATACGCAGTATTTT. Combining the CDR3 with reference TRBV19 and TRBJ2-3 gives the whole variable domain DGGITQSPKYLFRKEGQNVTLSCEQNLNHDAMYWYRQDPGQGLRLIYYSQIVNDFQKGDIAEGYSVSREKKESFPLTVTSAQKNPTAFYLCATRKRGTGGLDTQYFGPGTRLTVL.

V gene TRBV11-3 combines with J gene TRBJ2-3, with D unresolved. This CDR3 contains 14 residues. Trimming shortened V by 1 base and J by 2 bases, and 7 bases separated the two germline ends. Germline assignment: CDR1 SGHNT and CDR2 YENEEA. Written as DNA, the CDR3 is TGTGCCAGCAGCTTAGGGCGGTCCACAGATACGCAGTATTTT. Translation: CASSLGRSTDTQYF.

This sequence joins TRBV7-9 and TRBJ2-6; maybe TRBD1 (5 bases). The CDR3 runs to 16 residues. CDR1 and CDR2 from the germline V gene are SEHNR and FQNEAQ (reference sequence). Trimming took off 2 bases at V and 4 bases at J, with 12 bases between the two ends. The DNA for the CDR3 is TGTGCCAGCAGCTTATCAGGGCGTGTCGGGGCCAACGTCCTGACTTTC. Its translation is CASSLSGRVGANVLTF.

The V and J genes are TRBV20-1 and TRBJ2-5; D call uncertain. The J call could be wrong; TRBJ2-7 is a better fit for the DNA end. The CDR3 consists of 11 residues. In germline, CDR1 is DFQATT, CDR2 SNEGSKA (reference sequence). The CDR3, as DNA: TGCAGTGCTAGTTACTCCTACGAGCAGTACTTC. Protein sequence: CSASYSYEQYF.